A selection of T cell receptor beta chains follows, all from one sample in a study of regulatory T cells in long-lasting Graves disease. MiXCR was run by TCRdb on the multiplex PCR reads, yielding one entry per CDR3 protein. The table has 200,000 to 250,000 distinct CDR3 sequences, roughly a fifth seen once. These data also featured in a second study, about T cells in Graves' hyperthyroidism and ophthalmopathy.

Sequences were derived from peripheral blood mononuclear cells (PBMCs), sampled at new diagnosis, from a patient treated with antithyroid drugs. Receptors originate from a woman between 25 and 40 years old with Graves disease. Each CDR3 is given with its conserved first and last residue. The order of the fields is CDR3 protein, CDR3 DNA, clone size, CDR3 length, J gene, V gene, D gene. A D gene is named only where the DNA matches it firmly. Only some rows state a clone size, as once, few, many or a class for expanded clones.

cdr3_aa: CASSTDRGYGYTF
cdr3_nt: TGTGCCAGCAGCACGGACAGGGGTTATGGCTACACCTTC
clone_size: many
cdr3_length: 13
j_call: TRBJ1-2
v_call: TRBV6-1
d_call: TRBD1

cdr3_aa: CASSPQSIDRELFF
cdr3_nt: TGTGCCAGCTCACCACAAAGTATCGACCGGGAGCTGTTTTTT
clone_size: many
cdr3_length: 14
j_call: TRBJ2-2
v_call: TRBV18
d_call: NA

cdr3_aa: CASSYPGGPREAFF
cdr3_nt: TGTGCCAGCAGTTACCCAGGGGGACCCCGTGAAGCTTTCTTT
clone_size: many
cdr3_length: 14
j_call: TRBJ1-1
v_call: TRBV6-5
d_call: TRBD1

cdr3_aa: CASSVDKLGDDEAFF
cdr3_nt: TGTGCCAGCAGCGTAGATAAGTTGGGTGACGATGAAGCTTTCTTT
clone_size: few
cdr3_length: 15
j_call: TRBJ1-1
v_call: TRBV9
d_call: NA

cdr3_aa: CASSPALTYNEQFF
cdr3_nt: TGTGCCAGCTCACCGGCGCTAACATACAATGAGCAGTTCTTC
clone_size: NA
cdr3_length: 14
j_call: TRBJ2-1
v_call: TRBV18
d_call: NA

cdr3_aa: CASSFPDRNTGELFF
cdr3_nt: TGCGCCAGCAGCTTTCCGGACAGGAACACCGGGGAGCTGTTTTTT
clone_size: NA
cdr3_length: 15
j_call: TRBJ2-2
v_call: TRBV5-1
d_call: NA

cdr3_aa: CASSPTGTHGYTF
cdr3_nt: TGTGCCAGCAGCCCCACAGGGACCCATGGCTACACCTTC
clone_size: many
cdr3_length: 13
j_call: TRBJ1-2
v_call: TRBV12-3/TRBV12-4
d_call: NA

cdr3_aa: CASSISASGNTIYF
cdr3_nt: TGTGCCAGTAGTATATCCGCCTCTGGAAACACCATATATTTT
clone_size: many
cdr3_length: 14
j_call: TRBJ1-3
v_call: TRBV19
d_call: NA

cdr3_aa: CSARDGGGGNYGYTF
cdr3_nt: TGCAGTGCTAGAGATGGAGGGGGGGGGAACTATGGCTACACCTTC
clone_size: many
cdr3_length: 15
j_call: TRBJ1-2
v_call: TRBV20-1
d_call: NA

cdr3_aa: CASSLVSGGPLHYEQYF
cdr3_nt: TGTGCCAGCAGCTTAGTGAGCGGGGGGCCGCTTCACTACGAGCAGTACTTC
clone_size: many
cdr3_length: 17
j_call: TRBJ2-7
v_call: TRBV11-2
d_call: TRBD2

cdr3_aa: CASRTGVGGYGYTF
cdr3_nt: TGTGCCAGTAGAACGGGGGTAGGTGGCTATGGCTACACCTTC
clone_size: NA
cdr3_length: 14
j_call: TRBJ1-2
v_call: TRBV19
d_call: NA

cdr3_aa: CASSLDRGGNQPQHF
cdr3_nt: TGTGCCAGTAGTCTTGACAGGGGCGGCAATCAGCCCCAGCATTTT
clone_size: many
cdr3_length: 15
j_call: TRBJ1-5
v_call: TRBV19
d_call: TRBD1

cdr3_aa: CASSFGRGSAIGYTF
cdr3_nt: TGTGCCAGCAGTTTTGGGAGGGGGAGTGCCATTGGCTACACCTTC
clone_size: many
cdr3_length: 15
j_call: TRBJ1-2
v_call: TRBV28
d_call: NA

cdr3_aa: CASSLSAGHLSGNTIYF
cdr3_nt: TGTGCCAGCAGTTTAAGTGCGGGACACCTCTCTGGAAACACCATATATTTT
clone_size: many
cdr3_length: 17
j_call: TRBJ1-3
v_call: TRBV12-3/TRBV12-4
d_call: NA